These 22 T cell receptor beta chains share one sample of origin, sequenced in a study of cytomegalovirus exposure and HLA in healthy donors. Primers for the PCR totalled 60 Vbeta and 13 Jbeta. Clones were read by immunoSEQ multiplex PCR, and TCRdb kept only the in-frame ones, dropping some. The data show about 130,000 clones, 75% to 90% seen once. Sequenced input: PBMCs. The receptors were gathered from a man between 25 and 39 years old in good health and CMV-seronegative.

The chain uses TRBV7-9 and TRBJ2-5; 8 bases match TRBD2. The DNA end is a closer match to TRBJ2-7, so the J assignment may be wrong. CDR1 is SEHNR, CDR2 FQNEAQ, per germline (reference sequence). The CDR3 has 15 amino acids. CDR3 sequence: CASSSRSGSPYEQYF. Written as DNA, the CDR3 is TGTGCCAGCAGCTCCCGAAGCGGGAGCCCCTACGAGCAGTACTTC.

The chain couples TRBV27 to TRBJ1-5, with 7 bases matching TRBD1. V lost 6 bases, J lost 6 bases, and 8 bases stayed unmatched. Germline V gene sequence: CDR1 MNHEY, CDR2 SMNVEV (reference sequence). This CDR3 is 14 amino acids long. The CDR3 loop is CASRTGLVSQPQHF. The CDR3 DNA reads TGTGCCAGCAGGACAGGGTTGGTATCTCAGCCCCAGCATTTT.

This chain uses TRBV5-1 with TRBJ2-2, with D tentatively TRBD1 (5 bases). This CDR3 is built from 15 residues. CDR1 is SGHRS, CDR2 YFSETQ, per germline. Trimming cost V 4 bases and J 5 bases, with 15 bases left between them. CDR3 coding DNA: TGCGCCAGCAGCCTGCAGGGTCCGGAAACCGGGGAGCTGTTTTTT. This encodes CASSLQGPETGELFF.

The chain links TRBV7-2 to TRBJ1-3; D gene unclear. V shed 1 base and J shed 0 bases, with 10 bases lying between them. From germline, CDR1 is SGHTA and CDR2 FQGNSA. CDR3 size: 16 residues. The CDR3, as DNA: TGTGCCAGCAGCTTAGATCAGGTTACCTCTGGAAACACCATATATTTT. Its protein is CASSLDQVTSGNTIYF.

The chain uses TRBV6-5 and TRBJ2-2, with 9 bases that match TRBD2. V lost 6 bases to trimming and J lost 6 bases; unmatched junction nucleotides: 2. Germline values: CDR1 MNHEY, CDR2 SVGAGI. The CDR3 sequence is 13 residues long. The DNA for the CDR3 is TGTGCCAGCAGCGGGACTAGCTCCGGGGAGCTGTTTTTT. Translation gives CASSGTSSGELFF.

In the case of this clone: Other DNA sequences in the sample encode the same CDR3. This chain uses TRBV6-5 with TRBJ2-7; 11 bases are shared with TRBD2. The CDR3 runs 16 residues. Germline CDR1 and CDR2: MNHEY and SVGAGI. Germline trimming cut 2 bases from V and 1 base from J; bases unmatched to any gene: 4. CDR3 sequence (DNA): TGTGCCAGCAGTTACGGCGGGACTAGCGGATCCTACGAGCAGTACTTC. The encoded protein is CASSYGGTSGSYEQYF.

The rearrangement links TRBV6-5 to TRBJ1-2; weak D call: TRBD1 (5 bases). Trimming took 2 bases from V and 3 from J, leaving 16 bases between them. Germline CDR1 is MNHEY and CDR2 is SVGAGI. The CDR3 length is 16 residues. This CDR3 is CASSYGRRVVDYGYTF. CDR3 coding DNA: TGTGCCAGCAGTTACGGGCGCAGGGTTGTAGACTATGGCTACACCTTC.

This clone was seen a single time. V is TRBV11-2 and J is TRBJ2-7; the D gene is possibly TRBD2 (6 bases). Germline loops: CDR1 SGHAT, CDR2 FQNNGV. The V gene lost 4 bases and the J gene lost 2 bases, with 9 bases spanning the gap. CDR3 length equals 13 residues. CDR3 DNA sequence: TGTGCCAGCAGCTCGGGACTTCCCTACGAGCAGTACTTC. Residues: CASSSGLPYEQYF.

This chain uses TRBV5-1 with TRBJ2-5, with 8 bases lining up with TRBD2. The closer fit of TRBJ2-7 to the DNA end suggests the J call may be wrong. Germline V gene data show CDR1 as SGHRS and CDR2 as YFSETQ. The CDR3 has 16 amino acids. This chain's CDR3 is CASGKTGTSWNYEQYF. The CDR3 DNA sequence: TGCGCCAGCGGCAAAACCGGGACTAGTTGGAACTACGAGCAGTACTTC.

About this clone itself: The same CDR3 can be traced to other DNA sequences in this sample. The V call is TRBV25-1, the J call TRBJ1-2; the D gene is possibly TRBD1 (6 bases). The V and J ends lost 2 bases and 5 bases respectively, with 6 bases between them. Germline CDR1 and CDR2: MGHDK and SYGVNS. This CDR3 comprises 12 residues. The CDR3 sequence is CASSEQGYGYTF. The CDR3 region has the DNA TGTGCCAGCAGTGAACAGGGGTATGGCTACACCTTC.

The V and J genes are TRBV9 and TRBJ2-2; 13 bases agree with TRBD2. CDR1 SGDLS and CDR2 YYNGEE come from the germline V gene. Trimming took 2 bases from V and 3 from J; bases not matched to a gene: 13. This CDR3 is built from 20 residues. CDR3 residues: CASSVESTGLAGPHTGELFF. CDR3 DNA sequence: TGTGCCAGCAGCGTTGAGTCGACGGGACTAGCGGGACCCCACACCGGGGAGCTGTTTTTT.

The chain carries TRBV23-1 and TRBJ2-5; 7 bases are a match to TRBD1. The tail of the sequence fits TRBJ2-7 better, so the J call may be wrong. TRBV23-1 has ORF status, its function being uncertain. The CDR3 is 17 residues long. The chain's CDR3 is CASSLKAPTGNWYEQYF. CDR3 nucleotide sequence: TGCGCCAGCAGTCTCAAAGCCCCGACAGGGAATTGGTACGAGCAGTACTTC.

The rearrangement links TRBV4-3 to TRBJ2-7; D is perhaps TRBD2 (6 bases). Germline V gives CDR1 LGHNA, CDR2 YSLEER. V lost 1 base to trimming and J lost 2 bases, with 9 bases between them. This CDR3 has 14 residues. CDR3 in DNA: TGCGCCAGCAGCCAAGTTGGAGGGGCCTACGAGCAGTACTTC. Its protein product is CASSQVGGAYEQYF.

V is TRBV27 and J is TRBJ2-3; 14 bases fit TRBD2. The CDR3 runs to 18 residues. V trimming: 6 bases; J trimming: 0 bases; junction bases outside the gene matches: 8. Germline V gives CDR1 MNHEY, CDR2 SMNVEV (reference sequence). CDR3 region: CASRGLAGGWLSTDTQYF. The CDR3 DNA is TGTGCCAGCAGAGGACTAGCGGGAGGCTGGCTTAGCACAGATACGCAGTATTTT.

The CDR3 reads CASREEFTDTQYF. CDR3 in DNA: TGTGCCAGCCGGGAGGAGTTCACAGATACGCAGTATTTT. The chain is built from TRBV6-1 and TRBJ2-3; 7 nucleotides match TRBD2. CDR1 is MNHNS, CDR2 SASEGT, per germline. The CDR3 runs 13 residues. With 8 bases clipped from V and 2 bases from J, the junction kept 4 bases outside the gene matches.

The chain employs TRBV29-1 and TRBJ2-5, with D perhaps matching TRBD1 (6 bases). This CDR3 region has 12 residues. The germline V and J ends were trimmed by 6 bases and 2 bases, with 10 bases remaining between them. CDR1 and CDR2 from the germline V gene are SQVTM and ANQGSEA. The CDR3 DNA follows: TGCAGCGTAGCCGGACAGCAAGAGACCCAGTACTTC. This encodes CSVAGQQETQYF.

This chain uses TRBV28 with TRBJ2-1; 11 nucleotides agree with TRBD2. Germline CDR1 and CDR2: MDHEN and SYDVKM. The CDR3 contains 16 residues. V trimming: 5 bases; J trimming: 4 bases; junction bases outside the gene matches: 7. Here the CDR3 reads CASSARLAGSYNEQFF. The CDR3 DNA reads TGTGCCAGCAGTGCCCGACTAGCGGGAAGTTACAATGAGCAGTTCTTC.

The chain recombines TRBV25-1 with TRBJ1-1; TRBD1 aligns across 10 bases. The V and J ends lost 3 bases and 4 bases, in that order; junction bases with no gene match: 8. The CDR3 sequence is 16 residues long. The germline CDR1 and CDR2 sequences are MGHDK and SYGVNS. CDR3 coding DNA: TGTGCCAGCAGTGACGGGACAGGGGTTGTCGGCACTGAAGCTTTCTTT. Protein product: CASSDGTGVVGTEAFF.

This clone showed up just a few times. The chain has TRBV2 and TRBJ2-1; D remains unclear. The CDR3 runs 14 residues. V gave up 8 bases and J gave up 6 bases, with 17 bases separating them. Germline-derived CDR1 and CDR2 are SNHLY and FYNNEI. The CDR3 is CASSELAVINEQFF. The CDR3 nucleotides read TGTGCCAGCTCGGAGTTGGCGGTAATCAATGAGCAGTTCTTC.

The V and J genes are TRBV7-8 and TRBJ2-1, with 7 bases fitting TRBD2. The CDR3 spans 14 residues. Trimming took 5 bases from V and 9 from J; bases not matched to a gene: 10. The germline V gene has CDR1 SGHVS and CDR2 FQNEAQ. The CDR3 region has the DNA TGTGCCAGCAGCCGGTGGACTAGAGTGATTGAGCAGTTCTTC. This sequence encodes CASSRWTRVIEQFF.

J is TRBJ2-1 and V is TRBV5-6; D is perhaps TRBD1 (6 bases). Germline V lookup: CDR1 SGHDT, CDR2 YYEEEE. The CDR3 is 12 residues long. V lost 3 bases, J lost 8 bases, and 9 bases lay in between. CDR3 DNA: TGTGCCAGCAGCTCCCAGGGGCATGAGCAGTTCTTC. Protein: CASSSQGHEQFF.

In its sample, this clone was seen once. CDR3 DNA: TGTGCCACCGTACATGGGGCCTCTGCTTACAATGAGCAGTTCTTC. It yields the protein CATVHGASAYNEQFF. The chain couples TRBV15 to TRBJ2-1; the D gene is possibly TRBD1 (5 bases). Trimming left V 8 bases short and J 4 bases short, with 18 bases between. CDR3 length: 15 amino acids. Germline CDR1 and CDR2: LNHNV and YYDKDF (reference sequence).